This TCR beta chain originates from a study of blood T cell repertoires in COVID-19. Looking at the study overall: Acute and convalescent COVID-19 samples came from the United States, Italy and Spain. Sources were T cells, B-cell-depleted T cells, or PBMCs; the material itself was cDNA or gDNA.

CDR3 length equals 17 residues. Trimming left V 2 bases short and J 0 bases short, with 11 bases between. Germline assignment: CDR1 MNHNS and CDR2 SASEGT. Profiled with immunoSEQ multiplex PCR; TCRdb holds only in-frame clones, not every one. The sample records roughly 100,000 clones, more than 85% being singletons. Specimen: peripheral blood. The origin of this receptor is a man aged 18 to 29 with acute or convalescent COVID-19. The chain carries TRBV6-1 and TRBJ1-6, with a tentative D call TRBD1 (5 bases). The CDR3 sequence is CASSEMWRGSYNSPLHF. The CDR3 DNA sequence: TGTGCCAGCAGTGAAATGTGGAGGGGCTCCTATAATTCACCCCTCCACTTT.